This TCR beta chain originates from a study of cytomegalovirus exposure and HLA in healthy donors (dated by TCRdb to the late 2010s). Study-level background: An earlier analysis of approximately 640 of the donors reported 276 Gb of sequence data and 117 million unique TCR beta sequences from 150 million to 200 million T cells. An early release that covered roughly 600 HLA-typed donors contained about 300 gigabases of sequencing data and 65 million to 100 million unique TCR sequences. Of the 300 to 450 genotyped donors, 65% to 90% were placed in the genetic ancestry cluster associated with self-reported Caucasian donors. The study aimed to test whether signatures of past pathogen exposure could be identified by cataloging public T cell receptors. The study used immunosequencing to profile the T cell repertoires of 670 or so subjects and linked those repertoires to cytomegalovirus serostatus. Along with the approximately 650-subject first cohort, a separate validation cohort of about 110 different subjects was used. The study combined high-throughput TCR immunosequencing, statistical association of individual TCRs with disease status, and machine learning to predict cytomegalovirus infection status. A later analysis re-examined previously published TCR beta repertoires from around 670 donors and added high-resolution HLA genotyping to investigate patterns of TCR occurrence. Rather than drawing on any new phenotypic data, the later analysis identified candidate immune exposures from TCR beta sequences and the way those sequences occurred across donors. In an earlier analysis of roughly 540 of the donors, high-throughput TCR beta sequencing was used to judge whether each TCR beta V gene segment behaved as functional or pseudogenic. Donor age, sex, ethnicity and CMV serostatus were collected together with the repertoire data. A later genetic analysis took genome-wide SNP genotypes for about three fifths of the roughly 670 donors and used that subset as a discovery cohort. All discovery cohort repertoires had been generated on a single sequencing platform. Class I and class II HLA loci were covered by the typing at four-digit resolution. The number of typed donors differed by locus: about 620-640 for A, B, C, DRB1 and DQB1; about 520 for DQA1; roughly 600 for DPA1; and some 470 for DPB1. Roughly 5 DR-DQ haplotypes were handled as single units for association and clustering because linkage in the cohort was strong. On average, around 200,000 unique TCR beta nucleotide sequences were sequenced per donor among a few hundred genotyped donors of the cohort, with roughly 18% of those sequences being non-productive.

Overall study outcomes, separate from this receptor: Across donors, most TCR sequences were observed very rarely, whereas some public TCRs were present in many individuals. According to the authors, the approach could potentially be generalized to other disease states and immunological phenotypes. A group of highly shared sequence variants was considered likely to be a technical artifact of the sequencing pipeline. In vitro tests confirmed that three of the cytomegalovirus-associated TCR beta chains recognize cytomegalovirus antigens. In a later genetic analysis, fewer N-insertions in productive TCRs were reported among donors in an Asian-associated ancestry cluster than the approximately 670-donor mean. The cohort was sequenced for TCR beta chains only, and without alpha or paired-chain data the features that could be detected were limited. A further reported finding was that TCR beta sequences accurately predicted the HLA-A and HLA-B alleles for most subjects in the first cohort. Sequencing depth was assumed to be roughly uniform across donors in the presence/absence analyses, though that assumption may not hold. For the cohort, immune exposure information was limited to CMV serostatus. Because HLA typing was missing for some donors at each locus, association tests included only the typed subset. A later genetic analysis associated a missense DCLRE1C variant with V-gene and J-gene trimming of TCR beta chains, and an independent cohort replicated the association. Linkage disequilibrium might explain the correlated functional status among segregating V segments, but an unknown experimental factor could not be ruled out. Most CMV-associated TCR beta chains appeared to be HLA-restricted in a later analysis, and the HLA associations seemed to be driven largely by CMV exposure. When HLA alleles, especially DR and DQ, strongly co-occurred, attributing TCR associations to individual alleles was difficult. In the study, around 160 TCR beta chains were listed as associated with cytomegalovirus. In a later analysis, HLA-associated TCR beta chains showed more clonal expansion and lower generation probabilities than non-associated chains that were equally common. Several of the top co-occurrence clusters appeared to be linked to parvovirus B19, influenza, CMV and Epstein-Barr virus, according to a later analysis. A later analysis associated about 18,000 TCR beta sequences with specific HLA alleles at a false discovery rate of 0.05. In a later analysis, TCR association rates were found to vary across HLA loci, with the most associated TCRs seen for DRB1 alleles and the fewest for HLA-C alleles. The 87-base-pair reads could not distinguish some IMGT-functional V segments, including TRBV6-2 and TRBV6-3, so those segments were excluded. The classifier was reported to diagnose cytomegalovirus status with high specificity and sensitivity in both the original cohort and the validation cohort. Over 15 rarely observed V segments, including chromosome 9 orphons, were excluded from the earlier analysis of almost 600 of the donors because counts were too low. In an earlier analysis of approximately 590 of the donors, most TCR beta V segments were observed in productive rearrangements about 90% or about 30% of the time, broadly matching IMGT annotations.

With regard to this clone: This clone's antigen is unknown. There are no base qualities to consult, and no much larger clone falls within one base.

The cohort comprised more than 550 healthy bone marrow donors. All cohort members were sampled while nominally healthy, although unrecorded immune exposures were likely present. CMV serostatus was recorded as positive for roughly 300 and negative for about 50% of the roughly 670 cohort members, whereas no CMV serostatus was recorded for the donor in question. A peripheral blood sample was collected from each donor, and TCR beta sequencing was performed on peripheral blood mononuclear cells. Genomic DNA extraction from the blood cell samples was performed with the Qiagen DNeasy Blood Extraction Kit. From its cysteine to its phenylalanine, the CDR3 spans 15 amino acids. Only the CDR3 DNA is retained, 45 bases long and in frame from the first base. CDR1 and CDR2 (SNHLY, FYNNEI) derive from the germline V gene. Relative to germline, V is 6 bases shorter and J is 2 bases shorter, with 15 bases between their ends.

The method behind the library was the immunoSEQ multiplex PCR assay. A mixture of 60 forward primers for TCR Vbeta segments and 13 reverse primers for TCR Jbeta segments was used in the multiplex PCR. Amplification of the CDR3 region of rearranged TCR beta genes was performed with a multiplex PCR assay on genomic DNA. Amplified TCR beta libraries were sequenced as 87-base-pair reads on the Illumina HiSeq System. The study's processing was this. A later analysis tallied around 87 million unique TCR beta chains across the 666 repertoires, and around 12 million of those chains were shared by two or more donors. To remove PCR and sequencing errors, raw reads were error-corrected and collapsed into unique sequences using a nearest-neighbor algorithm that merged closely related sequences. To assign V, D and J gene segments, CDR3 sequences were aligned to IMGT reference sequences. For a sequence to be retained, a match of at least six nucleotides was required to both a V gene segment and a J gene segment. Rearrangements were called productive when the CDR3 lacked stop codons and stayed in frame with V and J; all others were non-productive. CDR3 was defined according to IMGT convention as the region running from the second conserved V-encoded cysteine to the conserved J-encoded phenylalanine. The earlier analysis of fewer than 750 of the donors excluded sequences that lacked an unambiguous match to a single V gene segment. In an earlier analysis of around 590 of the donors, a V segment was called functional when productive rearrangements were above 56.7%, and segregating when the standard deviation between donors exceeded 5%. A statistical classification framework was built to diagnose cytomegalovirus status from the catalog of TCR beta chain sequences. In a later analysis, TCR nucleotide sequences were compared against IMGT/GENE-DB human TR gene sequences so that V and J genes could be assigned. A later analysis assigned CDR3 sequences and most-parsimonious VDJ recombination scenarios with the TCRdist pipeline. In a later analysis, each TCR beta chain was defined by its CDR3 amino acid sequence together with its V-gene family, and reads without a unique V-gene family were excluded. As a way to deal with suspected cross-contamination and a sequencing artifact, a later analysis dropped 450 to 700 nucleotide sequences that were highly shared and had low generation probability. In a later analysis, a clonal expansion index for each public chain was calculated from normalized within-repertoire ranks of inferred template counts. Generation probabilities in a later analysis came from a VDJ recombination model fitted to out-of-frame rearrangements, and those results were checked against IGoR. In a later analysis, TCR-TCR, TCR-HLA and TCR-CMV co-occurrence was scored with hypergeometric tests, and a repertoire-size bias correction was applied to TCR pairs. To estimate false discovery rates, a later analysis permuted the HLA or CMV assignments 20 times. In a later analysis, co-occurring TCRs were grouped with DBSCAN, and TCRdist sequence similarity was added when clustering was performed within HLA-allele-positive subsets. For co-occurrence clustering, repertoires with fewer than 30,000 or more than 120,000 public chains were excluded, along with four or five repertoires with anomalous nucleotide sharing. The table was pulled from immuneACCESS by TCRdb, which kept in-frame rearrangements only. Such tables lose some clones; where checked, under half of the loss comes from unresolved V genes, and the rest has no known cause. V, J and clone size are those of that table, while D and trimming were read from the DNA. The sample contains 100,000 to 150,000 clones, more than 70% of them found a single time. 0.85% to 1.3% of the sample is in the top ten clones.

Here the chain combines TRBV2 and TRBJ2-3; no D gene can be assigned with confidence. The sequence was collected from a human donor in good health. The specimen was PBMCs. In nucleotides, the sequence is TGTGCCAGCAGGGTTTCAGGAAGATCCACAGATACGCAGTATTTT. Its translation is CASRVSGRSTDTQYF.